This paragraph covers one TCR beta chain sequence. Its cognate antigen is unknown. CDR1 SGDLS and CDR2 YYNGEE come from the germline V gene. The ends were cut back, 0 bases at V and 1 base at J, with 16 bases in the middle. The CDR3 consists of 17 residues. The data belong to a study of T cells in localized non-small cell lung cancer. Study-level points and caveats: Longer overall survival accompanied higher blood T cell density. Sequence data derive from only one tumor region, so heterogeneity remains possible. Turning up in adjacent lung were a median about 56 of the top 100 tumor clones. Exceeding tumor, uninvolved adjacent lung had the highest T cell clonality.

Clones were sequenced by immunoSEQ multiplex PCR, and TCRdb holds only the in-frame ones, with some missing. Seen here are around 50,000 clones, approximately 82% observed once, and the top ten hold less than 20%. The chain employs TRBV9 and TRBJ1-1; a possible D gene is TRBD1 (5 bases). This TCR derives from a female donor older than 55 with stage II squamous cell lung carcinoma. Material: peripheral blood, obtained before any cancer treatment. CDR3: CASSVEASGWTNTEAFF. The CDR3, as DNA: TGTGCCAGCAGCGTAGAAGCGTCAGGGTGGACGAACACTGAAGCTTTCTTT.